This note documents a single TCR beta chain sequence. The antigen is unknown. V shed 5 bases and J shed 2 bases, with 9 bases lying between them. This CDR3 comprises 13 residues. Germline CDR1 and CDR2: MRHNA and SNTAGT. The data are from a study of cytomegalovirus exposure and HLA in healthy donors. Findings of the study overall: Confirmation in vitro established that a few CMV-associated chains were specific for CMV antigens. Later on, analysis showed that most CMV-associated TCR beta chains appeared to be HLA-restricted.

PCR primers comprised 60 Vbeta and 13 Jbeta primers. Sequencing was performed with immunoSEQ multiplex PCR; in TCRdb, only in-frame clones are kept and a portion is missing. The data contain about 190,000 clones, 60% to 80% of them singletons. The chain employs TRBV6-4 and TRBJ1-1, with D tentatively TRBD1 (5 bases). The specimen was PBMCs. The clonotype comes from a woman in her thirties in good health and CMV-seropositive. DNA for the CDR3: TGTGCCAGCAGTCCAGACAGTAACACTGAAGCTTTCTTT. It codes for CASSPDSNTEAFF.